The 29 T cell receptor beta chains presented below share a single source sample, sequenced in a study of shared clonotypes between healthy human individuals. TCRdb's table, derived via immunoSEQ multiplex PCR, lists solely in-frame clones and lacks some. The table records around 1.1 million clones, approximately 80% of them present only once. The sequencing sample was made of memory CD4+ T cells from PBMCs. Subset specified: CD45RA-negative fraction. These receptors were obtained from a man younger than 35 in good health. Some clones in this sample may be carry-over from other donors' samples.

The V gene is TRBV19, the J gene TRBJ2-7; 11 bases match TRBD2. V was pared by 3 bases and J by 3 bases, with 10 bases of the junction left unmatched. The CDR3 is made up of 17 amino acids. CDR1 and CDR2 (germline): LNHDA, SQIVND (reference sequence). CDR3 nucleotide sequence: TGTGCCAGTAGTATTACGCGGGCTAGCGGGAGGTTCTACGAGCAGTACTTC. It translates to CASSITRASGRFYEQYF.

This chain joins TRBV7-8 and TRBJ2-7; TRBD1 matches 10 bases. V was clipped by 5 bases and J by 3 bases; unmatched bases: 10. CDR1 and CDR2 (germline): SGHVS, FQNEAQ. The CDR3 sequence is 16 residues long. CDR3 sequence (DNA): TGTGCCAGCAGCGGAGTTAGGGGACAGGGGAACTACGAGCAGTACTTC. Protein product: CASSGVRGQGNYEQYF.

This clone came up a few times. The same CDR3 is also encoded by other DNA sequences in this sample. V usage is TRBV19 and J usage is TRBJ2-7; 10 nucleotides agree with TRBD1. Unmatched junction bases numbered 4, after V lost 3 bases and J lost 2 bases. This CDR3 region has 15 residues. Germline CDR1 reads LNHDA; CDR2 reads SQIVND (reference sequence). The CDR3: CASSIPGQGTYEQYF. The CDR3 DNA is TGTGCCAGTAGTATTCCGGGACAGGGGACCTACGAGCAGTACTTC.

With regard to this clone: Other DNA sequences in this specimen translate into the identical CDR3. This chain connects TRBV6-4 to TRBJ1-5; D gene uncertain. The germline CDR1 and CDR2 sequences are MRHNA and SNTAGT. The CDR3 totals 13 residues. The V end was cut by 2 bases, the J end by 4 bases, with 6 bases between. The DNA for the CDR3 is TGTGCCAGCAGTGACCGGCCTAATCAGCCCCAGCATTTT. Its protein product is CASSDRPNQPQHF.

Notes on this clone: Given a much more abundant clone one base away, this may be a read error. Other DNA sequences from this sample encode an identical CDR3 as well. The genes are TRBV5-1 and TRBJ2-7, with 7 positions matching TRBD1. The germline V gene has CDR1 SGHRS and CDR2 YFSETQ. This CDR3 contains 14 residues. The CDR3 sequence is CASSTQGTSYEQYF. The CDR3 DNA follows: TGTGCCAGCAGCACACAGGGGACCTCCTACGAGCAGTACTTC. Full variable domain (rest looked up from reference TRBV5-1 and TRBJ2-7): KAGVTQTPRYLIKTRGQQVTLSCSPISGHRSVSWYQQTPGQGLQFLFEYFSETQRNKGNFPGRFSGRQFSNSRSEMNVSTLELGDSALYLCASSTQGTSYEQYFGPGTRLTVT.

V is TRBV5-4 and J is TRBJ2-1; tentatively, D is TRBD2 (5 bases). This CDR3 has 18 amino acids. V lost 0 bases, J lost 7 bases, and 23 bases lay in between. CDR1 SGHNT and CDR2 YYREEE come from the germline V gene (reference sequence). CDR3 in amino acids: CASSLGVGNSLGTNEQFF. The CDR3 DNA reads as TGTGCCAGCAGCTTGGGCGTCGGGAACTCTCTGGGTACAAATGAGCAGTTCTTC.

The rearrangement joins TRBV2 to TRBJ1-2, with D possibly TRBD1 on 5 matching bases. Per germline, CDR1 SNHLY and CDR2 FYNNEI. V lost 7 bases to trimming and J lost 6 bases, with 15 bases between them. This CDR3 has 13 amino acids. The CDR3 sequence: CASTEVGHDGYTF. CDR3 sequence (DNA): TGTGCCAGCACCGAGGTGGGGCACGATGGCTACACCTTC.

This chain connects TRBV19 to TRBJ1-1; D gene uncertain. The CDR3 runs to 13 residues. The germline CDR1 and CDR2 sequences are LNHDA and SQIVND (reference sequence). V lost 7 bases, J lost 5 bases, and 14 bases lay in between. CDR3 sequence reads: CASKWRLETEAFF. The CDR3 DNA follows: TGTGCCAGTAAGTGGAGGTTGGAGACTGAAGCTTTCTTT.

The genes are TRBV7-2 and TRBJ1-5, with D perhaps TRBD1 (5 bases). The CDR3 totals 16 residues. V was trimmed by 5 bases and J by 0 bases, leaving 14 bases between them. Germline V gene sequence: CDR1 SGHTA, CDR2 FQGNSA. The CDR3 DNA reads TGTGCCAGCAGCACCAGGGACGGCTCTAGCAATCAGCCCCAGCATTTT. It codes for CASSTRDGSSNQPQHF.

The chain is built from TRBV7-2 and TRBJ1-5; D call uncertain. The CDR3 length is 17 residues. In germline, CDR1 is SGHTA, CDR2 FQGNSA. V was trimmed by 0 bases and J by 6 bases, leaving 18 bases between them. The CDR3: CASSLAYQFDGGQPQHF. The DNA for the CDR3 is TGTGCCAGCAGCTTAGCTTACCAGTTCGACGGCGGTCAGCCCCAGCATTTT.

The chain recombines TRBV7-3 with TRBJ2-5, with 12 bases identical to TRBD2. The CDR3 totals 17 residues. Germline lookup yields CDR1 SGHTA and CDR2 FQGTGA. V gave up 2 bases and J gave up 1 base; unmatched junction bases: 5. CDR3 sequence: CASSLLGLAGPQETQYF. In DNA, the CDR3 is TGTGCCAGCAGCTTACTTGGACTAGCGGGACCCCAAGAGACCCAGTACTTC.

This rearrangement joins TRBV14 to TRBJ2-1; TRBD1 agrees at 7 bases. This CDR3 has 16 residues. CDR1 is SGHDN, CDR2 FVKESK, per germline. The V gene end was trimmed by 1 base and the J gene end by 0 bases; junction bases not matched to a gene: 3. CDR3 in amino acids: CASSQATGNSYNEQFF. CDR3 coding DNA: TGTGCCAGCAGCCAAGCGACAGGGAACTCCTACAATGAGCAGTTCTTC.

The chain uses TRBV5-6 and TRBJ1-5; the D gene is possibly TRBD1 (5 bases). There are 12 residues in the CDR3. Trimming cost V 3 bases and J 7 bases, with 8 bases left between them. Per the germline V gene, CDR1 is SGHDT and CDR2 is YYEEEE. CDR3 region: CASSSGGQPQHF. The CDR3 DNA reads TGTGCCAGCAGCTCGGGGGGACAGCCCCAGCATTTT.

The gene calls are TRBV18 and TRBJ1-1; no reliable D call. The CDR3 consists of 15 residues. The ends were cut back, 2 bases at V and 2 bases at J, with 12 bases in the middle. CDR1 is KGHSH, CDR2 LQKENI, per germline. CDR3 loop: CASSPGPGVNTEAFF. The CDR3 DNA reads as TGTGCCAGCTCACCAGGGCCAGGAGTTAACACTGAAGCTTTCTTT. Based on the CDR3 plus reference TRBV18 and TRBJ1-1, the full variable domain is NAGVMQNPRHLVRRRGQEARLRCSPMKGHSHVYWYRQLPEEGLKFMVYLQKENIIDESGMPKERFSAEFPKEGPSILRIQQVVRGDSAAYFCASSPGPGVNTEAFFGQGTRLTVV.

The CDR3 loop is CASSLYTGPGELFF. CDR3 in DNA: TGCGCCAGCAGCTTGTATACGGGGCCCGGGGAGCTGTTTTTT. The gene calls are TRBV5-1 and TRBJ2-2; perhaps D is TRBD1 or TRBD2 (5 bases each). Germline CDR1 is SGHRS and CDR2 is YFSETQ. The V gene lost 1 base and the J gene lost 6 bases, with 10 bases spanning the gap. The CDR3 consists of 14 residues.

The chain employs TRBV19 and TRBJ2-7, with D perhaps matching TRBD1 (6 bases). The CDR3 runs to 16 residues. CDR1 is LNHDA and CDR2 is SQIVND in the germline V gene (reference sequence). The V and J ends lost 0 bases and 3 bases respectively, with 15 bases between them. CDR3 protein: CASSIDTGTNLYEQYF. CDR3 sequence (DNA): TGTGCCAGTAGTATAGATACCGGGACAAACCTCTACGAGCAGTACTTC. The full variable domain, with the rest looked up from reference TRBV19 and TRBJ2-7, is DGGITQSPKYLFRKEGQNVTLSCEQNLNHDAMYWYRQDPGQGLRLIYYSQIVNDFQKGDIAEGYSVSREKKESFPLTVTSAQKNPTAFYLCASSIDTGTNLYEQYFGPGTRLTVT.

This clone was counted at least ten times. The genes are TRBV13 and TRBJ2-2; D may be TRBD2 (5 bases). This CDR3 is 14 amino acids long. The germline V gene encodes CDR1 PRHDT and CDR2 FYEKMQ (reference sequence). V was clipped by 2 bases and J by 5 bases, with 9 bases between them. CDR3 amino acids: CASSLLRGTGELFF. In DNA form, the CDR3 reads TGTGCCAGCAGCTTACTAAGAGGGACCGGGGAGCTGTTTTTT. Drawing the rest from reference TRBV13 and TRBJ2-2, the complete variable domain is AAGVIQSPRHLIKEKRETATLKCYPIPRHDTVYWYQQGPGQDPQFLISFYEKMQSDKGSIPDRFSAQQFSDYHSELNMSSLELGDSALYFCASSLLRGTGELFFGEGSRLTVL.

Concerning this clone itself: An end of the junction differs from the germline gene, which may be a read error. This chain joins TRBV23-1 and TRBJ2-7; 7 positions agree with TRBD1. TRBV23-1 has ORF status, its function being uncertain. This CDR3 is built from 15 residues. CDR3 protein: CASSLGQPSSSEQYF. In DNA, the CDR3 is TGCGCCAGCAGTCTGGGACAGCCATCCTCCTCCGAGCAGTACTTC.

The chain uses TRBV6-1 and TRBJ1-2, with D hard to call. Trimming stripped 4 bases from V and 8 bases from J, with 14 bases between. CDR1 and CDR2 (germline): MNHNS, SASEGT. This CDR3 has 13 amino acids. The chain's CDR3 is CASSAAGSEGYTF. The CDR3 DNA reads TGTGCCAGCAGTGCCGCAGGCAGCGAGGGCTACACCTTC.

The rearrangement uses TRBV2 and TRBJ2-3; 9 bases fit TRBD1. This CDR3 is 14 amino acids long. V dropped 8 bases and J dropped 1; count of bases not matched to a gene: 4. CDR1 and CDR2 (germline): SNHLY, FYNNEI. The CDR3 nucleotides are TGTGCCAGCGGACAGGGGAGGGGCACAGATACGCAGTATTTT. This codes for CASGQGRGTDTQYF.

The chain couples TRBV6-6 to TRBJ2-7, with D tentatively TRBD2 (5 bases). This CDR3 is built from 13 residues. CDR1 and CDR2 (germline): MNHNY, SVGAGI (reference sequence). With 8 bases removed from V and 3 bases from J, the gap between germline ends came to 14 bases. CDR3 DNA: TGTGCCAGCGATGAGGGAGTAGACTACGAGCAGTACTTC. This gives the protein CASDEGVDYEQYF.

This chain joins TRBV7-2 and TRBJ2-1; D is unclear. The germline CDR1 and CDR2 sequences are SGHTA and FQGNSA. Trimming cost V 1 base and J 9 bases, with 7 bases left between them. The CDR3 contains 12 residues. The CDR3 loop reads CASSLVWPEQFF. CDR3 sequence (DNA): TGTGCCAGCAGCTTAGTTTGGCCTGAGCAGTTCTTC.

The V gene is TRBV15, the J gene TRBJ2-7, with D perhaps TRBD1 (5 bases). V dropped 5 bases and J dropped 3 bases, with 8 bases sitting between them. CDR1 and CDR2 (germline): LNHNV, YYDKDF (reference sequence). The CDR3 spans 12 residues. CDR3 region: CATSAGHYEQYF. The CDR3 DNA reads TGTGCCACCAGCGCAGGGCACTACGAGCAGTACTTC.

The chain carries TRBV28 and TRBJ2-5; D gene ambiguous. V dropped 5 bases and J dropped 1 base, with 11 bases sitting between them. The germline V gene has CDR1 MDHEN and CDR2 SYDVKM. This CDR3 region has 14 residues. The CDR3 DNA is TGTGCCAGCAGTCTTCAGGTTCCCCAAGAGACCCAGTACTTC. Its protein is CASSLQVPQETQYF.

This chain links TRBV14 with TRBJ1-2; D gene unclear. V shed 1 base and J shed 8 bases, with 14 bases lying between them. The CDR3 has 14 residues. Germline-derived CDR1 and CDR2 are SGHDN and FVKESK. The CDR3 DNA reads TGTGCCAGCAGCCAAGTCGGAGATATCGGAGGCTACACCTTC. This gives the protein CASSQVGDIGGYTF.

A remark on this clone: Since a much larger clone is just one base distant, this may be a read error. The gene calls are TRBV7-9 and TRBJ2-7, with unresolved D. The V gene's germline CDR1 is SEHNR and CDR2 FQNEAQ (reference sequence). V lost 4 bases and J 0 bases, leaving 4 bases between the germline ends. The CDR3 has 12 amino acids. The CDR3 bases are TGTGCCAGCAGCTCCCTCTCCTACGAGCAGTACTTC. Amino acid sequence: CASSSLSYEQYF.

The chain recombines TRBV2 with TRBJ2-2; D not certain. There are 14 residues in the CDR3. Germline lookup yields CDR1 SNHLY and CDR2 FYNNEI. V dropped 3 bases and J dropped 5 bases, with 10 bases sitting between them. The CDR3 nucleotides are TGTGCCAGCAGTGACAGGTCTCGGACCGGGGAGCTGTTTTTT. Protein: CASSDRSRTGELFF.

Only one count was recorded for this clone. V and J are TRBV6-6 and TRBJ2-5; no definite D call. The DNA end lines up better with TRBJ2-7; the J call may be wrong. CDR1 MNHNY and CDR2 SVGAGI come from the germline V gene (reference sequence). The CDR3 runs 14 residues. The CDR3 here is CASSYSSATYEQYF. CDR3 sequence (DNA): TGTGCCAGCAGTTACAGTTCAGCTACCTACGAGCAGTACTTC.

V gene TRBV6-6 combines with J gene TRBJ1-2; D gene unclear. V lost 6 bases to trimming and J lost 4 bases, with 12 bases between them. The CDR3 is made up of 13 amino acids. Germline V gene lookup returns CDR1 MNHNY and CDR2 SVGAGI (reference sequence). The CDR3 DNA is TGTGCCAGCAGATTCACTGCCCCCTATGGCTACACCTTC. Residues: CASRFTAPYGYTF.